These T cell receptor beta chains were read from a single sample in a study of response to subunit inactivated influenza vaccine. TCRdb ran MiXCR on the RT-PCR reads and lists one entry per CDR3 protein. The sample has under 550,000 distinct CDR3 sequences, around 7.9% seen once. Sample: PBMCs from blood, taken roughly 24 months after vaccination. Source of these receptors: a man aged 50-75 years who received an inactivated influenza vaccine. The CDR3 runs from the conserved cysteine through the conserved F or W. The D gene is left open where the match is weak. Clone sizes are given selectively: once, few, many, or a class where the clone is expanded.

cdr3_aa cdr3_nt j_call v_call d_call clone_size
CASKGQVGSYEQYF TGTGCCAGCAAAGGACAGGTAGGCTCCTACGAGCAGTACTTC TRBJ2-7 TRBV6-2/TRBV6-3 TRBD1 NA
CASSLWASYEQYF TGCGCCAGCAGCTTGTGGGCGTCCTACGAGCAGTACTTC TRBJ2-7 TRBV5-1 NA many
CSAGGGRRPDTQYF TGCAGTGCCGGAGGGGGCAGAAGGCCAGATACGCAGTATTTT TRBJ2-3 TRBV20-1 NA few
CSATRQVGEQFF TGCAGTGCCACCCGACAGGTTGGCGAGCAGTTCTTC TRBJ2-1 TRBV20-1 NA many
CASRTDRGNYEQYF TGTGCCAGCAGGACAGACAGGGGAAACTACGAGCAGTACTTC TRBJ2-7 TRBV21-1 NA few
CASSGPGVGTDTQYF TGTGCCAGCAGTGGGCCTGGCGTCGGCACAGATACGCAGTATTTT TRBJ2-3 TRBV6-4 NA NA
CASSLALGARGYTF TGTGCCAGCAGCTTAGCGCTCGGGGCGCGAGGCTACACCTTC TRBJ1-2 TRBV7-2 NA many
CASSKTGGLSPLHF TGTGCCAGCAGCAAGACAGGGGGCCTCTCACCCCTCCACTTT TRBJ1-6 TRBV12-3/TRBV12-4 TRBD1 few
CASSLGTSSVWNEQFF TGCGCCAGCAGCTTGGGGACTAGCAGCGTCTGGAATGAGCAGTTCTTC TRBJ2-1 TRBV5-1 TRBD2 many
CASSVWVAGKLFF TGTGCCAGCAGCGTGTGGGTCGCCGGGAAGCTGTTTTTT TRBJ2-2 TRBV6-2/TRBV6-3 NA once
CASSQEWGYLSGNTIYF TGCGCCAGCAGCCAAGAATGGGGCTATCTCTCTGGAAACACCATATATTTT TRBJ1-3 TRBV4-3 NA few
CASSFGRERRPQHF TGTGCCAGCAGCTTTGGAAGGGAGCGTCGGCCCCAGCATTTT TRBJ1-5 TRBV7-9 NA NA
CSVEKGASGDTQYF TGCAGCGTTGAAAAGGGGGCAAGCGGAGATACGCAGTATTTT TRBJ2-3 TRBV29-1 TRBD1 many
CASRLGVRAADTQYF TGCGCCAGCAGGCTGGGGGTCAGGGCTGCAGATACGCAGTATTTT TRBJ2-3 TRBV5-1 NA NA
CSALGEKRYYGYTF TGCAGCGCCCTCGGGGAAAAGCGCTACTATGGCTACACCTTC TRBJ1-2 TRBV29-1 NA NA
CASSWPLDTQYF TGTGCCAGCAGCTGGCCGTTGGATACGCAGTATTTT TRBJ2-3 TRBV7-9 NA many
CASSPEQATSTDTQYF TGTGCCAGCTCACCGGAGCAGGCAACTAGCACAGATACGCAGTATTTT TRBJ2-3 TRBV18 NA NA
CASSQNTDSNQPQHF TGTGCCAGCAGCCAAAACACGGATAGCAATCAGCCCCAGCATTTT TRBJ1-5 TRBV4-2 NA many
CASSFSGRRNEQFF TGTGCCAGCAGTTTTAGCGGGAGGAGGAATGAGCAGTTCTTC TRBJ2-1 TRBV12-3/TRBV12-4 TRBD2 many
CASSLVLASGEAFF TGTGCCAGCAGCTTGGTCCTTGCTTCGGGTGAAGCTTTCTTT TRBJ1-1 TRBV5-6 NA NA
CASSQDLRNTEAFF TGTGCCAGCAGCCAAGATTTGAGAAACACTGAAGCTTTCTTT TRBJ1-1 TRBV3-1 NA few
CASIVRERYNEQFF TGTGCCAGCATTGTCCGGGAGAGATACAATGAGCAGTTCTTC TRBJ2-1 TRBV5-8 NA many
CASSRRLAGGTSTDTQYF TGTGCCAGCAGTAGGAGACTAGCGGGAGGAACTAGCACAGATACGCAGTATTTT TRBJ2-3 TRBV12-3/TRBV12-4 TRBD2 NA
CASSGGAGNTIYF TGTGCCAGCAGTGGGGGGGCTGGAAACACCATATATTTT TRBJ1-3 TRBV6-1 NA NA
CSARSGTGDRETQYF TGCAGTGCTAGATCGGGGACAGGGGATAGAGAGACCCAGTACTTC TRBJ2-5 TRBV20-1 TRBD1 many
CASQATGTGLEKLFF TGTGCCAGCCAAGCCACCGGGACAGGTCTGGAAAAACTGTTTTTT TRBJ1-4 TRBV28 TRBD1 NA
CASNLGVSSGELFF TGTGCCAGCAACCTCGGCGTCTCGTCCGGGGAGCTGTTTTTT TRBJ2-2 TRBV7-9 NA many
CASSQSRYSDYLNTGELFF TGCGCCAGCAGCCAATCGCGGTATAGCGACTACTTGAACACCGGGGAGCTGTTTTTT TRBJ2-2 TRBV4-3 NA many
CASSYSTGRGETQYF TGTGCCAGCAGTTACTCGACGGGGCGCGGGGAGACCCAGTACTTC TRBJ2-5 TRBV6-5 NA few
CASSLRWTSGLNTGELFF TGTGCCAGCAGTTTGCGTTGGACTAGCGGTCTTAACACCGGGGAGCTGTTTTTT TRBJ2-2 TRBV12-3/TRBV12-4 TRBD2 NA
CASSQDEGVSTEAFF TGCGCCAGCAGCCAAGATGAGGGAGTGAGCACTGAAGCTTTCTTT TRBJ1-1 TRBV4-3 NA few
CASSSGDPRKYGYTF TGTGCCAGCTCAAGTGGGGACCCTCGTAAATATGGCTACACCTTC TRBJ1-2 TRBV18 NA NA
CASSPEPQAETQYF TGCGCCAGCAGCCCGGAACCTCAAGCGGAGACCCAGTACTTC TRBJ2-5 TRBV5-1 NA many
CASLAANEQFF TGTGCCAGTTTAGCGGCCAATGAGCAGTTCTTC TRBJ2-1 TRBV10-3 NA few
CASTGLAGGEQFF TGTGCCAGCACCGGACTAGCGGGGGGGGAGCAGTTCTTC TRBJ2-1 TRBV6-4 TRBD2 many
CAISQRGAGTSANEQFF TGTGCCATCAGCCAACGCGGGGCCGGGACTAGCGCGAATGAGCAGTTCTTC TRBJ2-1 TRBV10-3 TRBD2 NA
CATSRHPPGQLNEKLFF TGTGCCACCAGCAGGCACCCACCGGGACAGCTTAATGAAAAACTGTTTTTT TRBJ1-4 TRBV15 TRBD1 NA
CASSQGGTEAFF TGTGCCAGCAGCCAGGGGGGGACAGAAGCTTTCTTT TRBJ1-1 TRBV11-3 TRBD1 many
CASSATSGRASSTDTQYF TGTGCCAGCAGTGCTACTAGCGGGAGGGCCAGTAGCACAGATACGCAGTATTTT TRBJ2-3 TRBV6-1 TRBD2 NA
CASSLVENTGELFF TGTGCCAGCAGTTTAGTGGAAAACACCGGGGAGCTGTTTTTT TRBJ2-2 TRBV12-3/TRBV12-4 NA few